This TCR beta chain was captured in a study of shared clonotypes between healthy human individuals. Losses at the gene ends were 4 bases for V and 5 bases for J; bases not matched to a gene: 8. Germline V lookup: CDR1 SGHTA, CDR2 FQGNSA. The CDR3 contains 16 residues. Measured with immunoSEQ multiplex PCR; TCRdb has only the in-frame clones, and not every one. Here the sample spans some 2,500,000 clones, 93% being singletons. The sequence came from a man between 18 and 29 years old in good health. Some clones in this sample may be carry-over from other donors' samples. This chain links TRBV7-2 with TRBJ2-2; TRBD1 matches 9 bases. The sample was naive CD4+ T cells from PBMCs. Subset reported: CD45RA+ positively selected. For the CDR3, the DNA is TGTGCCAGCAGCTCATACTCCGGGACAGGGACCGGGGAGCTGTTTTTT. Its protein product is CASSSYSGTGTGELFF.